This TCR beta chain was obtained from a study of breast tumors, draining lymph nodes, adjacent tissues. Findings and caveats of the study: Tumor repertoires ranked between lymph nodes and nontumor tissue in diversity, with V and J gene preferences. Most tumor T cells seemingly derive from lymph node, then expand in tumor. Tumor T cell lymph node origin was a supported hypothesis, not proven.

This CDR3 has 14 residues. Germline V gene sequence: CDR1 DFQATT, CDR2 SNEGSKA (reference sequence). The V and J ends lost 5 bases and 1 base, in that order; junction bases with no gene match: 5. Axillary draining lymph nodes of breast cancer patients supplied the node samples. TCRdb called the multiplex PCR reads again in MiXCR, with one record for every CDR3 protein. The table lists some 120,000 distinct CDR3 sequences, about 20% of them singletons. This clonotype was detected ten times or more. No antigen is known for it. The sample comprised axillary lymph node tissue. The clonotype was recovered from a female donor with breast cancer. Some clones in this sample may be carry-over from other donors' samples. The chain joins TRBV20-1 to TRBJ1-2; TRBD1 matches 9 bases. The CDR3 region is CSAGPGQGNYGYTF. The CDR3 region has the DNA TGCAGTGCTGGACCGGGACAGGGTAACTATGGCTACACCTTC.